This T cell receptor beta chain was identified during a study of Ad26.COV2.S vaccination and SARS-CoV-2 variants. As to treatment: around 19 received Ad26.COV2.S at low or high dose, single or two shots; 5 received placebo; per-sample allocation not given. Collection of samples fell on day 63 after the first vaccine or placebo injection. The V end was cut by 2 bases, the J end by 5 bases, with 9 bases between. The CDR3 is made up of 13 amino acids. Germline loops: CDR1 MNHNY, CDR2 SVGAGI (reference sequence). Clones were read by immunoSEQ multiplex PCR, and TCRdb kept only the in-frame ones, dropping some. The table has about 280,000 clones, more than 75% seen once.

This receptor was identified in a person between 18 and 65 years old who received the Ad26.COV2.S COVID-19 vaccine or a placebo. Source: peripheral blood, taken in a trial of Ad26.COV2.S vaccine versus placebo. This chain joins TRBV6-6 and TRBJ1-1; D is undetermined. CDR3 residues: CASSYRAGTEAFF. The CDR3 coding sequence is TGTGCCAGCAGTTACCGGGCTGGTACTGAAGCTTTCTTT.